Below, 24 T cell receptor beta chains from the same sample are listed, as sequenced in a study of CD8 T cells in ankylosing spondylitis. The study's findings and limits: A motif in TCR beta, a set of several highly homologous variants, appeared characteristic of ankylosing spondylitis blood.

What these receptors recognize is not known. Each CDR3 protein gets one entry after TCRdb re-called the 5' RACE reads with MiXCR. The top ten hold over 25% of the sample, which has about 90,000 distinct CDR3 sequences, roughly 8.8% seen once. The sample comprised blood, either unsorted or a sorted T cell fraction (not recorded which). These receptors originate from a male donor with ankylosing spondylitis.

This clonotype was detected only a few times. The rearrangement uses TRBV6-2 or TRBV6-3 and TRBJ2-3, with a weak D call TRBD2 (5 bases). Germline CDR1 reads MNHEY; CDR2 reads SVGEGT. The CDR3 spans 18 residues. The V and J ends lost 6 bases and 1 base respectively, with 23 bases between them. The CDR3 DNA sequence: TGTGCCAGCAGGCTCCTCGTCGGGGAGCGAACGGGCACAGATACGCAGTATTTT. Translating it yields CASRLLVGERTGTDTQYF.

The chain is built from TRBV2 and TRBJ2-5; maybe TRBD2 (5 bases). Trimming removed 7 bases at V and 1 base at J, with 16 bases between. Germline loops: CDR1 SNHLY, CDR2 FYNNEI. This CDR3 has 15 amino acids. CDR3 sequence (DNA): TGTGCCAGCACCCTTAACGAGGGTCCCCAAGAGACCCAGTACTTC. Translation: CASTLNEGPQETQYF. The full variable domain, rest sourced from reference TRBV2 and TRBJ2-5, is EPEVTQTPSHQVTQMGQEVILRCVPISNHLYFYWYRQILGQKVEFLVSFYNNEISEKSEIFDDQFSVERPDGSNFTLKIRSTKLEDSAMYFCASTLNEGPQETQYFGPGTRLLVL.

In this sample, this clonotype turned up many times. This rearrangement joins TRBV12-3 or TRBV12-4 to TRBJ2-3, with a possible D match to TRBD2 (6 bases). Trimming removed 4 bases at V and 0 bases at J, with 8 bases between. This CDR3 comprises 14 residues. The DNA of the CDR3 is TGTGCCAGCAGTTATGCGGGGAGCACAGATACGCAGTATTTT. Translated, it gives CASSYAGSTDTQYF.

This rearrangement joins TRBV19 to TRBJ1-3; D perhaps matches TRBD1 (6 bases). Germline V gene data show CDR1 as LNHDA and CDR2 as SQIVND (reference sequence). The V gene lost 7 bases and the J gene lost 9 bases, with 10 bases spanning the gap. The CDR3 sequence is 11 residues long. The CDR3 region is CASMEGVTIYF. DNA of the CDR3: TGTGCCAGTATGGAGGGGGTCACCATATATTTT. The full variable domain, completed using reference TRBV19 and TRBJ1-3, is DGGITQSPKYLFRKEGQNVTLSCEQNLNHDAMYWYRQDPGQGLRLIYYSQIVNDFQKGDIAEGYSVSREKKESFPLTVTSAQKNPTAFYLCASMEGVTIYFGEGSWLTVV.

In this sample, this clonotype turned up a few times. This chain joins TRBV6-2 or TRBV6-3 and TRBJ2-7, with 11 bases identical to TRBD2. The V segment lost 2 bases and the J segment 10 bases; nucleotides outside the gene matches: 7. The CDR3 spans 14 residues. Per the germline V gene, CDR1 is MNHEY and CDR2 is SVGEGT. The CDR3 DNA reads TGTGCCAGCAGTTACCCTAGCGGGAGGCCCTCCCAGTACTTC. Translating gives CASSYPSGRPSQYF.

This clonotype has a count of ten or more. This chain joins TRBV7-6 and TRBJ2-1; 9 bases fit TRBD2. V lost 5 bases and J lost 5; bases outside the gene matches: 13. This CDR3 has 17 amino acids. Germline V CDR1 and CDR2: SGHVS, FNYEAQ. This CDR3 reads CASSPPWSGRFHNEQFF. The CDR3 coding sequence is TGTGCCAGCAGCCCCCCTTGGAGCGGGAGGTTCCACAATGAGCAGTTCTTC. Looking up the rest from reference TRBV7-6 and TRBJ2-1 gives the full variable domain: GAGVSQSPRYKVTKRGQDVALRCDPISGHVSLYWYRQALGQGPEFLTYFNYEAQQDKSGLPNDRFSAERPEGSISTLTIQRTEQRDSAMYRCASSPPWSGRFHNEQFFGPGTRLTVL.

This clonotype was seen at least ten times. The chain is built from TRBV24-1 and TRBJ1-1; D is unclear. Germline V gives CDR1 KGHDR, CDR2 SFDVKD. The CDR3 runs to 13 residues. V lost 0 bases and J lost 4, with 5 bases in between. The CDR3 sequence: CATSDLMGTEAFF. CDR3 DNA sequence: TGTGCCACCAGTGATTTGATGGGCACTGAAGCTTTCTTT.

Many counts were recorded for this clonotype. The chain carries TRBV9 and TRBJ2-2, with 14 bases that match TRBD2. This CDR3 contains 18 residues. The V segment lost 4 bases and the J segment 2 bases; nucleotides outside the gene matches: 7. Per the germline V gene, CDR1 is SGDLS and CDR2 is YYNGEE. DNA for the CDR3: TGTGCCAGCAGCCCACGACTAGCGGGAGGGCCAAACACCGGGGAGCTGTTTTTT. This encodes CASSPRLAGGPNTGELFF. Full variable domain (missing parts from reference TRBV9 and TRBJ2-2): DSGVTQTPKHLITATGQRVTLRCSPRSGDLSVYWYQQSLDQGLQFLIQYYNGEERAKGNILERFSAQQFPDLHSELNLSSLELGDSALYFCASSPRLAGGPNTGELFFGEGSRLTVL.

The chain has TRBV28 and TRBJ2-5; D gene ambiguous. The CDR3 is 13 residues long. The ends were cut back, 6 bases at V and 5 bases at J, with 13 bases in the middle. Germline V gene sequence: CDR1 MDHEN, CDR2 SYDVKM. In DNA, the CDR3 is TGTGCCAGCAGCCCACTGGGGTTGGAGACCCAGTACTTC. This sequence encodes CASSPLGLETQYF.

The V and J genes are TRBV5-6 and TRBJ1-2; D might be TRBD1 (6 bases). The CDR3 is 12 residues long. The germline CDR1 and CDR2 sequences are SGHDT and YYEEEE. Trimming shortened V by 4 bases and J by 5 bases, and 9 bases separated the two germline ends. The CDR3 DNA reads TGTGCCAGCAGCCCAGGGGAGTATGGCTACACCTTC. Amino acids: CASSPGEYGYTF.

This clonotype has ten or more counts. The chain carries TRBV12-3 or TRBV12-4 and TRBJ2-2; possibly TRBD1 for D (5 bases). The CDR3 consists of 13 residues. V was clipped by 5 bases and J by 7 bases, with 11 bases between them. The CDR3 DNA reads TGTGCCAGCAGTAACATCGGACACGGGGAGCTGTTTTTT. Translated: CASSNIGHGELFF.

The V call is TRBV3-1, the J call TRBJ2-3; 10 bases agree with TRBD1. The CDR3 runs to 14 residues. V gave up 4 bases and J gave up 3 bases; unmatched junction bases: 1. Germline V gene lookup returns CDR1 LGHDT and CDR2 YNNKEL (reference sequence). As DNA, the CDR3 is TGTGCCAGCAGCCCGGACAGGGGGACAGATACGCAGTATTTT. Translation gives CASSPDRGTDTQYF.

CDR3 coding DNA: TGCAGTGAGCGGATCTTGGAGGGAGGCTATGGCTACACCTTC. As protein: CSERILEGGYGYTF. The V and J genes are TRBV20-1 and TRBJ1-2; the D is unclear. The CDR3 sequence is 14 residues long. Trimming removed 7 bases at V and 4 bases at J, with 19 bases between. CDR1 DFQATT and CDR2 SNEGSKA come from the germline V gene (reference sequence).

This chain links TRBV24-1 with TRBJ2-5; no definite D call. CDR1 KGHDR and CDR2 SFDVKD come from the germline V gene. Trimming took off 4 bases at V and 5 bases at J, with 13 bases between the two ends. CDR3 length equals 14 residues. The CDR3 here is CATSDLGSYETQYF. CDR3 coding DNA: TGTGCCACCAGTGACCTGGGGTCCTATGAGACCCAGTACTTC.

This clonotype has ten or more counts. The chain employs TRBV20-1 and TRBJ2-7; the D is unclear. V lost 6 bases to trimming and J lost 3 bases, with 18 bases between them. The CDR3 covers 14 residues. From germline, CDR1 is DFQATT and CDR2 SNEGSKA (reference sequence). CDR3 region: CSAVPWGRNYEQYF. The CDR3 DNA sequence: TGCAGTGCCGTACCTTGGGGTAGGAACTACGAGCAGTACTTC.

This clonotype was recorded a few times. The genes are TRBV6-1 and TRBJ2-7; D may be TRBD1 or TRBD2 (5 bases each). The CDR3 has 18 amino acids. Trimming pared 1 base from V and 7 bases from J, leaving 26 bases between. Per germline, CDR1 MNHNS and CDR2 SASEGT. For the CDR3, the DNA is TGTGCCAGCAGTGAAGAAGGTTGGGACCCCGTATCCGGCGGGGAGCAGTACTTC. Its translation is CASSEEGWDPVSGGEQYF.

This clonotype came up many times. The chain employs TRBV4-1 and TRBJ2-1, with 12 bases fitting TRBD2. Germline V gene sequence: CDR1 MGHRA, CDR2 YSYEKL. Trimming took 0 bases from V and 6 from J; bases not matched to a gene: 0. CDR3 size: 15 residues. The CDR3 spells CASSQETSGGNEQFF. The CDR3, as DNA: TGCGCCAGCAGCCAAGAGACTAGCGGGGGCAATGAGCAGTTCTTC.

This clonotype was detected many times. The gene calls are TRBV12-3 or TRBV12-4 and TRBJ2-2; no clear D. The CDR3 contains 15 residues. Trimming cost V 8 bases and J 3 bases, with 16 bases left between them. CDR3 DNA: TGTGCCAGCTACCTCTCACGGACCTACACCGGGGAGCTGTTTTTT. Its protein is CASYLSRTYTGELFF.

This clonotype turned up a few times. For the CDR3, the DNA is TGTGCCAGTAGTATGGTAGCGGGAGTTATTAACGAGCAGTACTTC. It specifies CASSMVAGVINEQYF. The J gene is TRBJ2-7, the V gene TRBV19; 9 bases are shared with TRBD2. The V segment lost 3 bases and the J segment 5 bases; nucleotides outside the gene matches: 8. Germline V gene data show CDR1 as LNHDA and CDR2 as SQIVND (reference sequence). This CDR3 has 15 residues.

This clonotype occurred many times. The chain is built from TRBV28 and TRBJ2-7; 12 nucleotides line up with TRBD2. CDR3 length: 15 residues. CDR1 is MDHEN, CDR2 SYDVKM, per germline. With 6 bases clipped from V and 4 bases from J, the junction kept 7 bases outside the gene matches. CDR3 region: CASSQLAGGSYEQYF. The CDR3 nucleotides read TGTGCCAGCAGCCAACTAGCGGGAGGTAGTTACGAGCAGTACTTC.

The chain recombines TRBV21-1 with TRBJ1-4. TRBV21-1 is flagged as a pseudogene. This CDR3 has 12 amino acids. This chain's CDR3 is CASSKVGEKLFF. CDR3 bases: TGTGCCAGCAGCAAAGTCGGGGAAAAACTGTTTTTT.

V usage is TRBV10-2 and J usage is TRBJ2-7; 8 bases line up with TRBD1. Germline values: CDR1 WSHSY, CDR2 SAAADI. The CDR3 sequence is 15 residues long. J was trimmed by 5 bases and V by 2 bases; bases with no gene match: 8. CDR3 coding DNA: TGCGCCAGCAGTGAGACGATCCAGACAGGGGACGAGCAGTACGTC. It encodes CASSETIQTGDEQYV.

This clonotype was counted a few times. V usage is TRBV10-3 and J usage is TRBJ2-7; perhaps TRBD2 as D (7 bases). This CDR3 comprises 17 residues. Germline V CDR1 and CDR2: ENHRY, SYGVKD. The V gene lost 0 bases and the J gene lost 4 bases, with 19 bases spanning the gap. The CDR3 spells CAISESGGAPQNYEQYF. The DNA for the CDR3 is TGTGCCATCAGTGAGTCGGGGGGGGCCCCTCAAAATTACGAGCAGTACTTC.

This chain links TRBV30 with TRBJ1-2, with TRBD1 matching over 7 bases. The germline V gene encodes CDR1 GTSNPN and CDR2 SVGIG (reference sequence). The V and J ends lost 7 bases and 8 bases, in that order; junction bases with no gene match: 10. This CDR3 region has 12 residues. CDR3 region: CASRDRLGGYTF. CDR3 coding DNA: TGTGCCTCGCGGGACAGATTGGGAGGCTACACCTTC.